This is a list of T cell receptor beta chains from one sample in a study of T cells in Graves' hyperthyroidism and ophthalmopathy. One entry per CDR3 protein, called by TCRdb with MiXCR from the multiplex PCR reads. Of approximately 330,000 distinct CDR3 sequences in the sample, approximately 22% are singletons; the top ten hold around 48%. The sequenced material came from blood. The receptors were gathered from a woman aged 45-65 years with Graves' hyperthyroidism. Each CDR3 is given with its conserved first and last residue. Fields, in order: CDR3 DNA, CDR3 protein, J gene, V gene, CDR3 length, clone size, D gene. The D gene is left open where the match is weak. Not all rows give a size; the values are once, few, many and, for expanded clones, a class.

CDR3 DNA: TGCGCCAGCAGCCAAGCAGGGGCGAGCTCCTACGAGCAGTACTTC
CDR3 protein: CASSQAGASSYEQYF
J gene: TRBJ2-7
V gene: TRBV4-1
CDR3 length: 15
clone size: few
D gene: NA

CDR3 DNA: TGTGCCTGGAGTGTACATAGCACAGATACGCAGTATTTT
CDR3 protein: CAWSVHSTDTQYF
J gene: TRBJ2-3
V gene: TRBV30
CDR3 length: 13
clone size: few
D gene: NA

CDR3 DNA: TGTGCCAGCAGCGGGCGAATGACTAGCGGGCGGGACGGGTATGAGCAGTTCTTC
CDR3 protein: CASSGRMTSGRDGYEQFF
J gene: TRBJ2-1
V gene: TRBV11-3
CDR3 length: 18
clone size: many
D gene: TRBD2

CDR3 DNA: TGTGCCAGCAGCCAGGAACTAGCGGGGTATAATGAGCAGTTCTTC
CDR3 protein: CASSQELAGYNEQFF
J gene: TRBJ2-1
V gene: TRBV4-2
CDR3 length: 15
clone size: few
D gene: TRBD2

CDR3 DNA: TGTGCCAGCTCTGACAGGGCAAACGAGCAGTACTTC
CDR3 protein: CASSDRANEQYF
J gene: TRBJ2-7
V gene: TRBV6-2/TRBV6-3
CDR3 length: 12
clone size: many
D gene: TRBD1

CDR3 DNA: TGTGCCAGCTCTAGCGGGATCGATAATGAGCAGTTCTTC
CDR3 protein: CASSSGIDNEQFF
J gene: TRBJ2-1
V gene: TRBV6-1
CDR3 length: 13
clone size: many
D gene: TRBD2

CDR3 DNA: TGTGCCAGCAGCGCAGGGTCGAGCACTGAAGCTTTCTTT
CDR3 protein: CASSAGSSTEAFF
J gene: TRBJ1-1
V gene: TRBV14
CDR3 length: 13
clone size: many
D gene: NA

CDR3 DNA: TGTGCCAGCAGTTCCGGGACACCCTACGAGCAGTACTTC
CDR3 protein: CASSSGTPYEQYF
J gene: TRBJ2-7
V gene: TRBV12-3/TRBV12-4
CDR3 length: 13
clone size: many
D gene: NA

CDR3 DNA: TGTGCCAGCAGTCCGGACAGGGCGGGGACCGGGGAGCTGTTTTTT
CDR3 protein: CASSPDRAGTGELFF
J gene: TRBJ2-2
V gene: TRBV28
CDR3 length: 15
clone size: many
D gene: TRBD1

CDR3 DNA: TGCGCCAGCAGTGATGTCACCGGGGAGCTGTTTTTT
CDR3 protein: CASSDVTGELFF
J gene: TRBJ2-2
V gene: TRBV10-1
CDR3 length: 12
clone size: many
D gene: NA

CDR3 DNA: TGTGCCAGCAGTAGACAGGGAATCTCTGGAAACACCATATATTTT
CDR3 protein: CASSRQGISGNTIYF
J gene: TRBJ1-3
V gene: TRBV6-1
CDR3 length: 15
clone size: many
D gene: TRBD1

CDR3 DNA: TGTGCCAGCAGGGGGAGGGCCGCCTACAATGAGCAGTTCTTC
CDR3 protein: CASRGRAAYNEQFF
J gene: TRBJ2-1
V gene: TRBV28
CDR3 length: 14
clone size: many
D gene: TRBD2

CDR3 DNA: TGTGCCAGCAGCTTAAGGGCGGGGGGCTATAATTCACCCCTCCACTTT
CDR3 protein: CASSLRAGGYNSPLHF
J gene: TRBJ1-6
V gene: TRBV7-6
CDR3 length: 16
clone size: few
D gene: NA

CDR3 DNA: TGTGCCAGCAGTTTCGGCAGGGCAAGGGGCGAGCAGTACTTC
CDR3 protein: CASSFGRARGEQYF
J gene: TRBJ2-7
V gene: TRBV12-3/TRBV12-4
CDR3 length: 14
clone size: many
D gene: NA

CDR3 DNA: TGTGCCAGCAGCTTAGATAGCGGGAGGGCGTACGAGCAGTACTTC
CDR3 protein: CASSLDSGRAYEQYF
J gene: TRBJ2-7
V gene: TRBV11-2
CDR3 length: 15
clone size: many
D gene: TRBD2

CDR3 DNA: TGCGCCAGCAGCTTCGTAGCGGGAGGCACCGGGGAGCTGTTTTTT
CDR3 protein: CASSFVAGGTGELFF
J gene: TRBJ2-2
V gene: TRBV5-1
CDR3 length: 15
clone size: few
D gene: TRBD2

CDR3 DNA: TGTGCCAGCAGCGTATCGGACCAGAACACTGAAGCTTTCTTT
CDR3 protein: CASSVSDQNTEAFF
J gene: TRBJ1-1
V gene: TRBV9
CDR3 length: 14
clone size: once
D gene: NA

CDR3 DNA: TGTGCCAGCAGCCGCATTAGCTCCTACAATGAGCAGTTCTTC
CDR3 protein: CASSRISSYNEQFF
J gene: TRBJ2-1
V gene: TRBV12-3/TRBV12-4
CDR3 length: 14
clone size: NA
D gene: NA

CDR3 DNA: TGTGCCAGCAGCTCGACAGGAACGGGGTTCTTCTATGGCTACACCTTC
CDR3 protein: CASSSTGTGFFYGYTF
J gene: TRBJ1-2
V gene: TRBV5-8
CDR3 length: 16
clone size: few
D gene: NA

CDR3 DNA: TGTGCCAACCGGGGACAAATAAGCAATCAGCCCCAGCATTTT
CDR3 protein: CANRGQISNQPQHF
J gene: TRBJ1-5
V gene: TRBV19
CDR3 length: 14
clone size: NA
D gene: NA

CDR3 DNA: TGCGCCAGCAGCGTTTCGACTAGCGGGATCGAGAAGACCCAGTACTTC
CDR3 protein: CASSVSTSGIEKTQYF
J gene: TRBJ2-5
V gene: TRBV5-1
CDR3 length: 16
clone size: NA
D gene: TRBD2

CDR3 DNA: TGTGCCAGCAGTCGAGGGTTGAACACTGAAGCTTTCTTT
CDR3 protein: CASSRGLNTEAFF
J gene: TRBJ1-1
V gene: TRBV14
CDR3 length: 13
clone size: few
D gene: NA

CDR3 DNA: TGCAGTGCTAGAGACCCGGGACTAGGATCAGGCGAGCAGTACTTC
CDR3 protein: CSARDPGLGSGEQYF
J gene: TRBJ2-7
V gene: TRBV20-1
CDR3 length: 15
clone size: many
D gene: TRBD2

CDR3 DNA: TGCAGTGCGAGATCTACGGCGCTGGGGACAGATACGCAGTATTTT
CDR3 protein: CSARSTALGTDTQYF
J gene: TRBJ2-3
V gene: TRBV20-1
CDR3 length: 15
clone size: many
D gene: NA

CDR3 DNA: TGTGCCAGCAGTTCCGACAGCTTCTACGAGCAGTACTTC
CDR3 protein: CASSSDSFYEQYF
J gene: TRBJ2-7
V gene: TRBV28
CDR3 length: 13
clone size: many
D gene: NA

CDR3 DNA: TGTGCCAGCAAGGGGGGCGGGGCTAGCGGGGGCACCTACGAGCAGTACTTC
CDR3 protein: CASKGGGASGGTYEQYF
J gene: TRBJ2-7
V gene: TRBV2
CDR3 length: 17
clone size: NA
D gene: TRBD2

CDR3 DNA: TGTGCCAGCAGTTTATCCCAGGGGTCCTATGGCTACACCTTC
CDR3 protein: CASSLSQGSYGYTF
J gene: TRBJ1-2
V gene: TRBV12-3/TRBV12-4
CDR3 length: 14
clone size: few
D gene: NA

CDR3 DNA: TGTGCCAGCTCACCACTGTCTTCGACAGGGGGATCCTATAATTCACCCCTCCACTTT
CDR3 protein: CASSPLSSTGGSYNSPLHF
J gene: TRBJ1-6
V gene: TRBV18
CDR3 length: 19
clone size: once
D gene: TRBD1

CDR3 DNA: TGTGCCAGCAGGCTTGGGGTTGAGGGTCAGCCCCAGCATTTT
CDR3 protein: CASRLGVEGQPQHF
J gene: TRBJ1-5
V gene: TRBV27
CDR3 length: 14
clone size: many
D gene: NA

CDR3 DNA: TGTGCCCGCCGTTTGGGGACAGGGGGAGGAAACACCATATATTTT
CDR3 protein: CARRLGTGGGNTIYF
J gene: TRBJ1-3
V gene: TRBV30
CDR3 length: 15
clone size: few
D gene: TRBD1

CDR3 DNA: TGCAGTGCTAGACTTGAGGCCGGGGACACTGAAGCTTTCTTT
CDR3 protein: CSARLEAGDTEAFF
J gene: TRBJ1-1
V gene: TRBV20-1
CDR3 length: 14
clone size: many
D gene: NA

CDR3 DNA: TGTGCCAGCAGTCCCCTGACAGGGGGTGGAGGCGGCTACACCTTC
CDR3 protein: CASSPLTGGGGGYTF
J gene: TRBJ1-2
V gene: TRBV27
CDR3 length: 15
clone size: many
D gene: TRBD1

CDR3 DNA: TGCAGTGCTAGACCCGGACAGGTTAACACTGAAGCTTTCTTT
CDR3 protein: CSARPGQVNTEAFF
J gene: TRBJ1-1
V gene: TRBV20-1
CDR3 length: 14
clone size: many
D gene: TRBD1

CDR3 DNA: TGTGCCAGCAGCCCCTTGAGGGGCAGGGGGAGCACCGGGGAGCTGTTTTTT
CDR3 protein: CASSPLRGRGSTGELFF
J gene: TRBJ2-2
V gene: TRBV2
CDR3 length: 17
clone size: many
D gene: TRBD1

CDR3 DNA: TGTGCCAGCAGTTTAGGAGGCGGTCTAGCCTACGAGCAGTACTTC
CDR3 protein: CASSLGGGLAYEQYF
J gene: TRBJ2-7
V gene: TRBV28
CDR3 length: 15
clone size: NA
D gene: NA

CDR3 DNA: TGCAGTGCTAAACAGGGATCGGGTGGCGGGGAGCTGTTTTTT
CDR3 protein: CSAKQGSGGGELFF
J gene: TRBJ2-2
V gene: TRBV20-1
CDR3 length: 14
clone size: many
D gene: NA

CDR3 DNA: TGTGCCAGCAGCTTTCCGGGACTAGCGGGAGAAAAAGGCTACGAGCAGTACTTC
CDR3 protein: CASSFPGLAGEKGYEQYF
J gene: TRBJ2-7
V gene: TRBV5-4
CDR3 length: 18
clone size: few
D gene: TRBD2

CDR3 DNA: TGTGCCAGCAGTTACGCCCACGGGGTCGGATTGATACCTTACGAGCAGTACTTC
CDR3 protein: CASSYAHGVGLIPYEQYF
J gene: TRBJ2-7
V gene: TRBV6-2/TRBV6-3
CDR3 length: 18
clone size: NA
D gene: NA

CDR3 DNA: TGTGCCAGCAGCTCTAGCGGGAGAATCCAAGAGACCCAGTACTTC
CDR3 protein: CASSSSGRIQETQYF
J gene: TRBJ2-5
V gene: TRBV7-2
CDR3 length: 15
clone size: many
D gene: TRBD2

CDR3 DNA: TGTGCCAGCAGTGTCCAGCGGGGAGCGGGGGGATCCCGAGATACGCAGTATTTT
CDR3 protein: CASSVQRGAGGSRDTQYF
J gene: TRBJ2-3
V gene: TRBV6-1
CDR3 length: 18
clone size: many
D gene: TRBD2

CDR3 DNA: TGTGCCAGCACGTGGCAGGGAGATAATTCACCCCTCCACTTT
CDR3 protein: CASTWQGDNSPLHF
J gene: TRBJ1-6
V gene: TRBV2
CDR3 length: 14
clone size: many
D gene: NA

CDR3 DNA: TGTGCCAGCAGCTTCGGGTACCAAGAGACCCAGTACTTC
CDR3 protein: CASSFGYQETQYF
J gene: TRBJ2-5
V gene: TRBV7-9
CDR3 length: 13
clone size: many
D gene: NA

CDR3 DNA: TGTGCCAGCAGCGTAGGAGGGCTGGACCGGGGTGGAGAAAAACTGTTTTTT
CDR3 protein: CASSVGGLDRGGEKLFF
J gene: TRBJ1-4
V gene: TRBV9
CDR3 length: 17
clone size: NA
D gene: NA

CDR3 DNA: TGCAGTGCTCAGCTAGCGGGGGCTTGGGATGAGCAGTTCTTC
CDR3 protein: CSAQLAGAWDEQFF
J gene: TRBJ2-1
V gene: TRBV20-1
CDR3 length: 14
clone size: NA
D gene: TRBD2

CDR3 DNA: TGTGCCAGCAGTTGGGGGACAGGGGATGTAGGCACTGAAGCTTTCTTT
CDR3 protein: CASSWGTGDVGTEAFF
J gene: TRBJ1-1
V gene: TRBV28
CDR3 length: 16
clone size: many
D gene: TRBD1